This TCR beta chain was sequenced for a study of cytomegalovirus exposure and HLA in healthy donors. CDR1 and CDR2 (germline): MDHEN, SYDVKM. The CDR3 consists of 16 residues. V shed 2 bases, J shed 4 bases, and the junction held 8 bases outside the gene matches. As to this clone: Its antigen is not identified.

Sequencing used immunoSEQ multiplex PCR; TCRdb keeps in-frame clones, though not all of them. Of roughly 52,000 clones detected, 88% appear once; the ten largest clones hold approximately 6.7%. Points from the study as a whole: The listing of 150 to 200 TCR beta chains classed them as cytomegalovirus-associated. Whilst most TCR sequences proved rare, a subset of public TCRs occurred across many donors.

This TCR came from a woman in her 30s in good health and CMV-seronegative. The sequencing sample was made of PBMCs. The chain uses TRBV28 and TRBJ2-7; 10 positions match TRBD1. The CDR3 nucleotides are TGTGCCAGCAGTTTACCGGGACAGGGGCCCGGGTACGAGCAGTACTTC. It codes for CASSLPGQGPGYEQYF.